The rows below give T cell receptor beta chains drawn from one sample of a study of cytomegalovirus exposure and HLA in healthy donors. Assay used: immunoSEQ multiplex PCR; TCRdb lists only in-frame clones, some missing. The sample lists about 160,000 clones; approximately 81% were seen once. Input material: PBMCs. The source is a man aged 30 to 39 in good health and CMV-seronegative. Both conserved end residues are part of each CDR3. A D gene is named only where the DNA matches it firmly. The size of a clone is reported for some rows only, either as once, few or many, or as a class for expanded clones.

clone_size d_call j_call v_call cdr3_aa cdr3_nt
NA TRBD2 TRBJ2-5 TRBV27 CASSLTSGGAALQETQYF TGTGCCAGCAGTTTGACTAGCGGGGGGGCAGCGCTCCAAGAGACCCAGTACTTC
NA TRBD1 TRBJ1-2 TRBV10-3 CAINGQGEGGYTF TGTGCCATCAACGGACAGGGGGAGGGAGGCTACACCTTC
NA TRBD2 TRBJ2-3 TRBV5-1 CASSPSSHSGGEDTQYF TGCGCCAGCAGCCCATCTTCACATTCGGGGGGGGAGGATACGCAGTATTTT
few NA TRBJ2-1 TRBV6-6 CASSLLTSSYNEQFF TGTGCCAGCAGCTTACTGACTAGCTCCTACAATGAGCAGTTCTTC
NA TRBD1 TRBJ2-3 TRBV7-7 CASSAGTAYTDTQYF TGTGCCAGCAGCGCCGGGACAGCCTACACAGATACGCAGTATTTT
NA NA TRBJ2-3 TRBV2 CASSEESTDTQYF TGTGCCAGCAGTGAGGAGAGCACAGATACGCAGTATTTT
NA TRBD2 TRBJ2-5 TRBV5-8 CASSFVAGSGETQYF TGTGCCAGCAGCTTTGTAGCGGGGTCCGGAGAGACCCAGTACTTC
NA NA TRBJ1-2 TRBV27 CASSLSNRVPRGYTF TGTGCCAGCAGTTTATCGAACAGGGTCCCTCGTGGCTACACCTTC
NA NA TRBJ2-1 TRBV5-5 CASSRRGGQDPNEQFF TGTGCCAGCAGCCGAAGGGGAGGACAGGATCCCAATGAGCAGTTCTTC
once NA TRBJ1-5 TRBV6-6 CVTGNNQPQHF TGTGTAACAGGGAACAATCAGCCCCAGCATTTT
NA TRBD2 TRBJ2-7 TRBV6-5 CASSYYWGGDEQYF TGTGCCAGCAGTTACTACTGGGGAGGGGACGAGCAGTACTTC
NA TRBD2 TRBJ2-1 TRBV19 CASRLAGGLNEQFF TGTGCCAGTAGGCTGGCGGGAGGATTGAATGAGCAGTTCTTC
NA NA TRBJ2-1 TRBV7-8 CASSLDENYNEQFF TGTGCCAGCAGCTTAGACGAGAACTACAATGAGCAGTTCTTC
few TRBD1 TRBJ1-1 TRBV2 CASSGQGIEAFF TGTGCCAGCAGTGGACAGGGTATTGAAGCTTTCTTT
NA NA TRBJ1-3 TRBV19 CASSGSTGNTIYF TGTGCCAGTAGTGGCTCAACTGGAAACACCATATATTTT
once NA TRBJ2-7 TRBV5-1 CASSLALATYEQYF TGCGCCAGCAGCTTGGCACTAGCTACCTACGAGCAGTACTTC
NA NA TRBJ2-5 TRBV6-1 CASSTGNWETQYF TGTGCCAGCAGTACAGGGAATTGGGAGACCCAGTACTTC
NA NA TRBJ1-2 TRBV7-2 CASSRTEANYGYTF TGTGCCAGCAGTCGGACAGAGGCTAACTATGGCTACACCTTC
NA TRBD1 TRBJ2-2 TRBV10-3 CAIRGTGDKNTGELFF TGTGCCATCAGGGGGACAGGGGATAAGAACACCGGGGAGCTGTTTTTT
NA TRBD1 TRBJ2-1 TRBV5-1 CASSSRDRTYNEQFF TGCGCCAGCAGCTCCCGGGACAGGACCTACAATGAGCAGTTCTTC
NA TRBD2 TRBJ2-2 TRBV2 CASREVAGVANTGELFF TGTGCCAGCAGGGAGGTAGCGGGAGTCGCGAACACCGGGGAGCTGTTTTTT
NA TRBD2 TRBJ2-1 TRBV7-3 CASSSWTSGRAGEQFF TGTGCCAGCAGCTCGTGGACTAGCGGGAGGGCGGGTGAGCAGTTCTTC
once TRBD1 TRBJ1-1 TRBV5-1 CASSLISSGGGTEAFF TGCGCCAGCAGCCTTATTTCCTCAGGGGGCGGCACTGAAGCTTTCTTT
NA NA TRBJ2-2 TRBV7-9 CASSHSTGTGELFF TGTGCCAGCAGCCATTCTACAGGGACCGGGGAGCTGTTTTTT
NA TRBD1 TRBJ1-2 TRBV6-5 CASSYSVRTGIEGYTF TGTGCCAGCAGTTACTCCGTGAGGACAGGGATCGAGGGCTACACCTTC
many TRBD1 TRBJ2-1 TRBV4-1 CASSQDDRGTYNEQFF TGCGCCAGCAGCCAAGATGACAGGGGCACCTACAATGAGCAGTTCTTC
NA NA TRBJ2-1 TRBV28 CASSLSGSSYNEQFF TGTGCCAGCAGTTTATCGGGAAGCTCCTACAATGAGCAGTTCTTC
few TRBD1 TRBJ1-1 TRBV4-1 CASSLPRGQGGLNTEAFF TGCGCCAGCAGCCTTCCCCGCGGACAGGGAGGCTTGAACACTGAAGCTTTCTTT
NA NA TRBJ2-7 TRBV4-3 CASSQERTVPLYEQYF TGCGCCAGCAGCCAAGAAAGGACAGTCCCTCTCTACGAGCAGTACTTC
NA TRBD1 TRBJ2-6 TRBV5-1 CASSIAGTGFFSGANVLTF TGCGCCAGCAGCATCGCCGGGACAGGGTTTTTCTCTGGGGCCAACGTCCTGACTTTC
NA TRBD1 TRBJ1-6 TRBV4-1 CASSQGPDRADGDSPLHF TGCGCCAGCAGCCAAGGACCCGACAGGGCGGACGGTGATTCACCCCTCCACTTT
NA NA TRBJ2-4 TRBV4-3 CASSHHLVKDFELQAKNIQYF TGCGCCAGCAGCCACCACTTGGTGAAGGACTTCGAACTTCAAGCCAAAAACATTCAGTACTTC
NA TRBD2 TRBJ2-7 TRBV7-8 CASSLRREAHEQYF TGTGCCAGCAGCTTAAGGCGGGAGGCCCACGAGCAGTACTTC
NA TRBD2 TRBJ2-7 TRBV6-1 CASSEEGSGSREQYF TGTGCCAGCAGTGAGGAGGGTAGCGGGAGCAGAGAGCAGTACTTC
NA TRBD2 TRBJ2-5 TRBV11-3 CASSLDVWEGRETQYF TGTGCCAGCAGCTTAGACGTGTGGGAGGGCCGCGAGACCCAGTACTTC
NA TRBD1 TRBJ1-2 TRBV19 CASSSGTGNYGYTF TGTGCCAGTAGTTCCGGGACAGGGAACTATGGCTACACCTTC
NA NA TRBJ1-5 TRBV30 CAWSVHRQESNQPQHF TGTGCCTGGAGTGTACATCGACAGGAGAGCAATCAGCCCCAGCATTTT
few TRBD2 TRBJ2-1 TRBV5-1 CASSLQASGGNEQFF TGCGCCAGCAGCTTGCAGGCTAGCGGGGGTAATGAGCAGTTCTTC
few NA TRBJ1-2 TRBV14 CASSPPGHYGYTF TGTGCCAGCAGCCCACCAGGACATTATGGCTACACCTTC
NA TRBD1 TRBJ2-1 TRBV27 CASSSRDRVKNEQFF TGTGCCAGCAGTTCCCGGGACAGGGTAAAAAATGAGCAGTTCTTC
NA NA TRBJ2-3 TRBV14 CASSERTGDTDTQYF TGTGCCAGCAGCGAGCGGACGGGTGACACAGATACGCAGTATTTT
NA TRBD1 TRBJ2-7 TRBV18 CASSPGQGKAYEQYF TGTGCCAGCTCTCCCGGACAGGGGAAGGCCTACGAGCAGTACTTC
NA TRBD2 TRBJ2-3 TRBV7-3 CASSSSGGADTQYF TGTGCCAGCAGCTCTAGCGGGGGGGCAGATACGCAGTATTTT
few TRBD1 TRBJ1-2 TRBV9 CASSVAMGQQNYGYTF TGTGCCAGCAGCGTAGCAATGGGACAGCAGAACTATGGCTACACCTTC
NA NA TRBJ1-2 TRBV5-1 CASSPGGQGYGYTF TGCGCCAGCAGCCCGGGAGGTCAAGGGTATGGCTACACCTTC
NA NA TRBJ1-5 TRBV11-3 CASSPQTGRISNQPQHF TGTGCCAGCAGCCCACAGACAGGTAGAATTAGCAATCAGCCCCAGCATTTT
once TRBD2 TRBJ2-2 TRBV18 CASSPFPTSGGTLNTGELFF TGTGCCAGCTCACCCTTTCCCACTAGCGGGGGGACCCTCAACACCGGGGAGCTGTTTTTT
NA NA TRBJ2-2 TRBV28 CASSTRDYPNFGELFF TGTGCCAGCAGTACCCGAGACTATCCTAATTTCGGGGAGCTGTTTTTT
NA TRBD2 TRBJ2-4 TRBV5-1 CASSLGTSGGPGDIQYF TGCGCCAGCAGCTTGGGGACTAGCGGGGGGCCCGGGGACATTCAGTACTTC
NA TRBD2 TRBJ2-3 TRBV4-3 CASSQDHSAQGGLAGTRDTQYF TGCGCCAGCAGCCAAGATCATTCGGCACAGGGGGGACTAGCGGGAACAAGAGATACGCAGTATTTT
NA NA TRBJ2-7 TRBV6-5 CASRSAGTNPYEQYF TGTGCCAGCAGGTCTGCCGGGACAAACCCCTACGAGCAGTACTTC
NA TRBD2 TRBJ2-7 TRBV2 CASREGLAGSGQYF TGTGCCAGCAGGGAGGGACTAGCGGGGAGCGGGCAGTACTTC
NA TRBD2 TRBJ2-7 TRBV30 CAWTKGLAGVYEQYF TGTGCCTGGACAAAAGGACTAGCGGGGGTCTACGAGCAGTACTTC